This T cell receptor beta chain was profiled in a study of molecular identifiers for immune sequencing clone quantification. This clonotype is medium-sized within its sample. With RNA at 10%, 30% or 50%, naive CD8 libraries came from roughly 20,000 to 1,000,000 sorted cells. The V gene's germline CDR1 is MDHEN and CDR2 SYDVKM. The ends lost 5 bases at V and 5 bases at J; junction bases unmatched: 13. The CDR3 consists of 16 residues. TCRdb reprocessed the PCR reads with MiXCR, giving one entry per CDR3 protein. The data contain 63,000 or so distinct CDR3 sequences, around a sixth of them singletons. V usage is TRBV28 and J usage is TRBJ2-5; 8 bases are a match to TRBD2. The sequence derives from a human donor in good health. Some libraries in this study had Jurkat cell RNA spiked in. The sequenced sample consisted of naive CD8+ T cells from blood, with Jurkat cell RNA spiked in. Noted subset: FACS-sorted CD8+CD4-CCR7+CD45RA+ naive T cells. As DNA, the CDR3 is TGTGCCAGCAGTCTCACTAGCGGTCCCATTGGGGAGACCCAGTACTTC. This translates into CASSLTSGPIGETQYF.